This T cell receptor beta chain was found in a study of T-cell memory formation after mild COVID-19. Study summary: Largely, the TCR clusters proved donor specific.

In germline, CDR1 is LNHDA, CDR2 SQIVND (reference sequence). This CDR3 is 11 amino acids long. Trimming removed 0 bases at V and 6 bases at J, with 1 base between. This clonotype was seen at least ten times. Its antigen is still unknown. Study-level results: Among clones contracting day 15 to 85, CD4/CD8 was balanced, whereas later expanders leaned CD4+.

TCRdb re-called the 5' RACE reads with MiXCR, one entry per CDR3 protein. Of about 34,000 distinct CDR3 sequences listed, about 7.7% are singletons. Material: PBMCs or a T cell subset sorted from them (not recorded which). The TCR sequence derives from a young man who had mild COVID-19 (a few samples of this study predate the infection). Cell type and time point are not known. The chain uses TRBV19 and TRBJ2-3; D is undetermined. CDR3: CASSIEDTQYF. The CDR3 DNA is TGTGCCAGTAGTATAGAGGATACGCAGTATTTT.